Each of the 5 T cell receptor beta chains below was sequenced from the same sample in a study of blood T cell repertoires in COVID-19. Sequencing was performed with immunoSEQ multiplex PCR; in TCRdb, only in-frame clones are kept and a portion is missing. This repertoire shows more than 250,000 clones, roughly 90% found once; its top ten account for approximately 17%. Sequenced sample: PBMCs or T cells enriched from blood (not recorded which). These receptors were taken from a woman aged 30 to 39 who had recovered from COVID-19.

The rearrangement uses TRBV7-8 and TRBJ2-1; D unclear. The CDR3 is 14 amino acids. V was clipped by 2 bases and J by 13 bases, with 18 bases between them. Germline CDR1 is SGHVS and CDR2 is FQNEAQ. CDR3 sequence (DNA): TGTGCCAGCAGCTTAATCTTGGGCGCTAACCCCCAGTTCTTC. Encoded protein: CASSLILGANPQFF.

This chain joins TRBV28 and TRBJ1-1, with a possible D match to TRBD1 (6 bases). Between the trimmed V and J ends, which lost 5 bases and 11 bases, there was a span of 21 bases. The CDR3 runs to 14 residues. The V gene's germline CDR1 is MDHEN and CDR2 SYDVKM. CDR3 residues: CASSVNRAQRWAFF. For the CDR3, the DNA is TGTGCCAGCAGTGTTAACAGGGCCCAAAGGTGGGCTTTCTTT. Full variable domain (rest looked up from reference TRBV28 and TRBJ1-1): DVKVTQSSRYLVKRTGEKVFLECVQDMDHENMFWYRQDPGLGLRLIYFSYDVKMKEKGDIPEGYSVSREKKERFSLILESASTNQTSMYLCASSVNRAQRWAFFGQGTRLTVV.

This clone was observed a handful of times. The chain links TRBV19 to TRBJ1-3, with 8 bases fitting TRBD1. CDR3 size: 17 residues. The V gene end was trimmed by 1 base and the J gene end by 0 bases; junction bases not matched to a gene: 5. Germline assignment: CDR1 LNHDA and CDR2 SQIVND (reference sequence). CDR3 residues: CASSIGDRPRSGNTIYF. Here the CDR3 DNA reads TGTGCCAGTAGTATAGGGGACAGGCCGCGCTCTGGAAACACCATATATTTT.

The rearrangement links TRBV28 to TRBJ2-7; TRBD1 aligns across 8 bases. The J segment lost 6 bases and the V segment lost 7 bases, leaving 14 bases of the junction unmatched. The CDR3 is 15 residues long. Germline CDR1 and CDR2: MDHEN and SYDVKM. The CDR3, as DNA: TGTGCCAGCACTCGCCGGACAGGGAAGTTCGGCGAGCAGTACTTC. It translates to CASTRRTGKFGEQYF.

The chain links TRBV5-6 to TRBJ2-3; TRBD1 aligns across 8 bases. This CDR3 is built from 16 residues. Germline assignment: CDR1 SGHDT and CDR2 YYEEEE. V was clipped by 4 bases and J by 5 bases; unmatched bases: 12. The CDR3 region is CASSLGRTGKGDTQYF. CDR3 sequence (DNA): TGTGCCAGCAGCCTGGGGCGGACAGGGAAAGGAGATACGCAGTATTTT.